This TCR beta chain was sequenced for a study of T cells in severe cutaneous drug reactions (dated by TCRdb to about 2019). In terms of the full investigation: Patients were recruited between about 2011 and 2018 from Taiwan, Thailand and a European registry network. The libraries were made with iRepertoire multiplex PCR, and the authors referred to a comparison in which iRepertoire and 5' RACE methods, with or without UMI, captured abundant clonotypes to a similar degree. Biological samples, such as blister fluids/cells and PBMC, were collected from patients during the acute or recovery stage. The Naranjo algorithm and the ALDEN drug causality algorithm were used to assign the culprit drug. The study combined bulk TCR sequencing with single-cell sequencing, quantitative PCR validation, functional assays and transgenic mouse experiments. Enrollment was limited to patients whose SJS/TEN or DRESS diagnosis was probable or definite according to RegiSCAR criteria.

On this clonotype: Its antigen is unknown.

The CDR3 runs 14 residues from the cysteine to the phenylalanine. No nucleotide data were recorded. Via the germline V gene (reference sequence), CDR1 is LNHDA and CDR2 SQIVND. For both bulk and single-cell sequencing, libraries were prepared with the iRepertoire multiplex PCR system using TCR subtype-specific primers. Multiplex PCR with primers targeting V, D and J gene regions was used to generate bulk TCR beta libraries. Bulk TCR library preparation used roughly 85-500 ng of RNA per sample as input. An Illumina MiSeq was used to sequence the bulk TCR beta amplicons. Turning to the authors' computational methods: Sample misassignments and low-quality sequencing reads were removed through quality control steps. CDR3 was defined as the amino acids lying between the Y[YFLI]C motif of the V-gene and the [FW]GXGT motif of the J-segment. TRBV and TRBJ gene assignments and CDR3 clonotypes followed the IMGT database. Per-sample TRBV expression was normalized to the mean of the same gene in PBMC from just under 45 healthy donors. The reads were reprocessed in TCRdb, with one entry per CDR3 protein sequence and no accompanying DNA. TCRdb's processing, not the authors', yielded these V and J calls. The sample table records more than 20,000 distinct CDR3 sequences. The biggest ten clones account for over 6.5% of the sample.

Results and caveats for the whole study, not just this receptor: Although undetectable or scarce in tolerant-control and healthy-donor PBMC, a public TCRbeta CDR3 was found in all seven CBZ-SJS/TEN blister samples, at a mean of approximately 14%. TRBV12-4 usage was strongly increased in CBZ-SJS/TEN patients, averaging about 30% in blister cells and approximately 5% in PBMC. The authors stated that further study is still needed to find out whether the public TCR applies more generally to SJS/TEN caused by other drugs.

Sequenced donors were patients with carbamazepine-induced Stevens-Johnson syndrome or toxic epidermal necrolysis (CBZ-SJS/TEN). The peripheral blood repertoires were obtained from CBZ-SJS/TEN patients of Han Chinese origin (roughly 5) and European origin (roughly six). Patients with drug-induced severe cutaneous adverse reactions had T cell receptor repertoires profiled by next-generation sequencing to look for drug-specific clonotypes. RNA was isolated either from blister cells of skin lesions or from peripheral blood mononuclear cells. The specimen was PBMCs. The clonotype originates from a human donor with toxic epidermal necrolysis, a severe cutaneous drug reaction. Rearrangement joined TRBV19 to TRBJ2-1. The CDR3 reads CASSIGGLPNEQFF.